This T cell receptor beta chain was documented in a study of T cell repertoires in cytomegalovirus infection. For the study at large: Public TCR beta signatures were indicative of both CMV infection and a matching HLA type. Overall study results and limits: Clonotypes of TCR beta that were HLA-C-restricted and CMV-specific dominated the ex vivo response. Carriers of CMV plus the relevant HLA were identified by cumulative public TCR beta family frequency.

The CDR3 covers 14 residues. Germline CDR1 and CDR2: SGHVS and FQNEAQ. The V and J ends lost 1 base and 3 bases, in that order; junction bases with no gene match: 3. TCRdb reprocessed the reads with MiXCR, giving one entry per CDR3 protein. The sample gives about 530,000 distinct CDR3 sequences, about 30% of which show up once; around 13% is in the top ten. This clonotype was seen only a few times. What it recognizes is unknown. This receptor was identified in a human donor in good health (CMV status not recorded). Some clones in this sample may be carry-over from other donors' samples. Material: PBMCs. V usage is TRBV7-8 and J usage is TRBJ2-7; 7 nucleotides agree with TRBD1. This chain's CDR3 is CASSLGGQLYEQYF. The CDR3 region has the DNA TGTGCCAGCAGCTTAGGGGGACAGCTCTACGAGCAGTACTTC.